This entry lists 16 T cell receptor beta chains sequenced from one sample in a study of blood T cells in healthy people across ages. The use of a sample-barcoded 5' primer and a J-beta primer mix characterized a second PCR of about 7 to 12 cycles. MiXCR was run by TCRdb on the 5' RACE reads, yielding one entry per CDR3 protein. This sample carries about 1.1 million distinct CDR3 sequences, approximately 38% of them seen once, and the ten largest clones take approximately 14%. Material: blood. The receptor source for this set is a man between 18 and 35 years old in good health.

This sequence joins TRBV4-1 and TRBJ2-1, with 7 bases matching TRBD2. CDR1 is MGHRA, CDR2 YSYEKL, per germline. The ends lost 5 bases at V and 6 bases at J; junction bases unmatched: 7. The CDR3 is 14 residues long. The CDR3 coding sequence is TGCGCCAGCAGCGGAGGGGACTACCCCAATGAGCAGTTCTTC. Translation: CASSGGDYPNEQFF.

This clonotype was seen repeatedly, ten times or more. DNA for the CDR3: TGCAGTGCGCCACAGGGTTCTGGAGAAAAACTGTTTTTT. It codes for CSAPQGSGEKLFF. This sequence joins TRBV20-1 and TRBJ1-4, with D possibly being TRBD1 (6 bases). Germline-derived CDR1 and CDR2 are DFQATT and SNEGSKA (reference sequence). This CDR3 is built from 13 residues. V was cut by 6 bases and J by 8 bases, with 16 bases left in between.

The rearrangement links TRBV4-2 to TRBJ2-1, with D tentatively TRBD1 (6 bases). The CDR3 is 16 amino acids. Germline loops: CDR1 LGHNA, CDR2 YNFKEQ. The V end was cut by 0 bases, the J end by 7 bases, with 16 bases between. CDR3 DNA sequence: TGTGCCAGCAGCCAAGATCGTCAGGGGTCAAGTAATGAGCAGTTCTTC. Its protein is CASSQDRQGSSNEQFF.

In its sample, this clonotype was seen a few times. This chain uses TRBV24-1 with TRBJ2-4, with D possibly called TRBD1 or TRBD2 (5 bases each). Between the trimmed V and J ends, which lost 12 bases and 1 base, there was a span of 12 bases. Germline CDR1 is KGHDR and CDR2 is SFDVKD. CDR3 size: 13 residues. CDR3 nucleotide sequence: TGTGCCGAGGAAGAGGGGGCCAAAAACATTCAGTACTTC. It codes for CAEEEGAKNIQYF.

The CDR3 nucleotides read TGCGCCAGCAGCTTGGAGACAGGGCCCACTGAAGCTTTCTTT. Translation: CASSLETGPTEAFF. The chain is built from TRBV5-1 and TRBJ1-1; 7 positions match TRBD1. The V gene's germline CDR1 is SGHRS and CDR2 YFSETQ. The CDR3 totals 14 residues. Trimming at V came to 0 bases and at J to 4 bases, leaving 3 bases not matched to a gene. The variable domain in full, completed from reference TRBV5-1 and TRBJ1-1, reads KAGVTQTPRYLIKTRGQQVTLSCSPISGHRSVSWYQQTPGQGLQFLFEYFSETQRNKGNFPGRFSGRQFSNSRSEMNVSTLELGDSALYLCASSLETGPTEAFFGQGTRLTVV.

This chain links TRBV5-4 with TRBJ2-1; TRBD2 is a possible D gene (5 bases). With the DNA end fitting TRBJ2-7 better, the J assignment may be wrong. CDR3 size: 14 residues. Germline CDR1 and CDR2: SGHNT and YYREEE (reference sequence). CDR3 nucleotides: TGTGCCAGCAGCTTGGGGGAGCTATACAATGAGCAGTACTTC. Translation: CASSLGELYNEQYF.

This clonotype was seen more than once but under ten times. This chain connects TRBV20-1 to TRBJ2-1; weak D call: TRBD2 (5 bases). The J call may be in error: the DNA end matches TRBJ2-7 better. Germline V gene sequence: CDR1 DFQATT, CDR2 SNEGSKA (reference sequence). This CDR3 has 13 residues. The CDR3, as DNA: TGCAGTGCTAGATCGGGGTCCTACAATGAGCAGTACTTC. Encoded protein: CSARSGSYNEQYF.

The chain employs TRBV2 and TRBJ1-4; D possibly corresponds to TRBD1 (5 bases). Trimming stripped 8 bases from V and 2 bases from J, with 9 bases between. This CDR3 spans 13 amino acids. The germline CDR1 and CDR2 sequences are SNHLY and FYNNEI. The CDR3 here is CASGGDTNEKLFF. The CDR3 coding sequence is TGTGCCAGCGGGGGGGACACTAATGAAAAACTGTTTTTT.

This clonotype was found once. V and J are TRBV12-3 or TRBV12-4 and TRBJ2-3; D gene uncertain. Deletions cut 3 bases from V and 11 bases from J, with 21 bases between. The CDR3 extends over 15 amino acids. DNA of the CDR3: TGTGCCAGCAGTTTGGAGAGCAAAAGCACAGATGTGCAGTATTTT. As protein: CASSLESKSTDVQYF.

The chain joins TRBV6-6 to TRBJ2-5; D gene ambiguous. V lost 0 bases and J lost 4, with 9 bases in between. Germline lookup yields CDR1 MNHNY and CDR2 SVGAGI (reference sequence). There are 14 residues in the CDR3. The CDR3 bases are TGTGCCAGCAGTTACTCGCAAGCACGAGAGACCCAGTACTTC. This sequence encodes CASSYSQARETQYF.

This sequence joins TRBV21-1 and TRBJ2-4. TRBV21-1 is a known pseudogene. The length of the CDR3 is 14 residues. CDR3 DNA sequence: TGTGCCAGCAGCAAAAGAACGGAGAAAAACATTCAGTACTTC. Protein product: CASSKRTEKNIQYF.

The CDR3 reads CASSADSDHYFNNSPLHF. Written as DNA, the CDR3 is TGTGCCAGCAGCGCGGACAGTGATCATTATTTTAATAATTCACCCCTCCACTTT. The chain has TRBV9 and TRBJ1-6, with TRBD1 as a possible D gene (6 bases). Trimming pared 3 bases from V and 5 bases from J, leaving 21 bases between. From germline, CDR1 is SGDLS and CDR2 YYNGEE. This CDR3 comprises 18 residues.

This sequence joins TRBV12-3 or TRBV12-4 and TRBJ2-3; D gene ambiguous. V was clipped by 1 base and J by 4 bases, with 6 bases between them. CDR3 length: 13 residues. The CDR3 protein is CASSLGDPDTQYF. The DNA for the CDR3 is TGTGCCAGCAGTTTAGGAGATCCAGATACGCAGTATTTT.

The chain is built from TRBV5-5 and TRBJ2-3, with 12 bases aligning to TRBD1. V lost 4 bases to trimming and J lost 3 bases; unmatched junction nucleotides: 3. The CDR3 runs to 15 residues. The V gene's germline CDR1 is SGHKS and CDR2 YYEKEE (reference sequence). In nucleotides, the CDR3 is TGTGCCAGCAGCCGGGGACAGGGGGCAACAGATACGCAGTATTTT. Its protein is CASSRGQGATDTQYF.

The rearrangement uses TRBV3-1 and TRBJ2-1, with a weak D call TRBD2 (6 bases). In germline, CDR1 is LGHDT, CDR2 YNNKEL (reference sequence). The CDR3 spans 16 residues. V was pared by 0 bases and J by 4 bases, with 13 bases between. For the CDR3, the DNA is TGTGCCAGCAGCCAAGATGGGAGGACTTCATACAATGAGCAGTTCTTC. This encodes CASSQDGRTSYNEQFF.

This chain links TRBV6-6 with TRBJ2-7; 8 bases fit TRBD2. The J call is uncertain, as TRBJ2-5 better fits the DNA end. This CDR3 spans 17 amino acids. Per germline, CDR1 MNHNY and CDR2 SVGAGI (reference sequence). CDR3 coding DNA: TGTGCCAGCAGCATTAATGCGGGGGGATCCGACCGAGAGACCCAGTACTTC. Amino acids: CASSINAGGSDRETQYF.